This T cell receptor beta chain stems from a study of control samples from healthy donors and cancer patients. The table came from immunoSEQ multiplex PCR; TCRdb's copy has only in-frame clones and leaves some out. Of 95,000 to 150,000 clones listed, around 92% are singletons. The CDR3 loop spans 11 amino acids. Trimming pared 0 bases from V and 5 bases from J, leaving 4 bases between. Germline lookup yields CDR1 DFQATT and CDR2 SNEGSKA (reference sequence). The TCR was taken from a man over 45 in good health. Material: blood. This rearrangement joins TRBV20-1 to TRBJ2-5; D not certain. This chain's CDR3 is CSARDVETQYF. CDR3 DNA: TGCAGTGCTAGAGATGTGGAGACCCAGTACTTC.